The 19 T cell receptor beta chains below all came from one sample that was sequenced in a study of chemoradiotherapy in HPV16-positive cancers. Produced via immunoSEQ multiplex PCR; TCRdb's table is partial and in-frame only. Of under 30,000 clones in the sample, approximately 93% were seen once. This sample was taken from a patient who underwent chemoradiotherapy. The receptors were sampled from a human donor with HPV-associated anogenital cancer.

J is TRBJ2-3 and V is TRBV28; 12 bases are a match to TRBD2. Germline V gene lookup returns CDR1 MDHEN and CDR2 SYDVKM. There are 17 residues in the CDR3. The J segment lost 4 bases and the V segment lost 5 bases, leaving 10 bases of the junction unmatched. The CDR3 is CASSPLAGGPLADTQYF. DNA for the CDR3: TGTGCCAGCAGTCCCCTAGCGGGAGGGCCTCTGGCAGATACGCAGTATTTT.

In DNA form, the CDR3 reads TGTGCCAGTAGAAAAACACACGGGGACACCGGGGAGCTGTTTTTT. The encoded protein is CASRKTHGDTGELFF. The chain joins TRBV19 to TRBJ2-2, with D maybe TRBD2 (5 bases). CDR1 and CDR2 from the germline V gene are LNHDA and SQIVND (reference sequence). V was cut by 6 bases and J by 3 bases, with 14 bases left in between. The CDR3 covers 15 residues. Together with reference TRBV19 and TRBJ2-2, the CDR3 gives the full variable domain: DGGITQSPKYLFRKEGQNVTLSCEQNLNHDAMYWYRQDPGQGLRLIYYSQIVNDFQKGDIAEGYSVSREKKESFPLTVTSAQKNPTAFYLCASRKTHGDTGELFFGEGSRLTVL.

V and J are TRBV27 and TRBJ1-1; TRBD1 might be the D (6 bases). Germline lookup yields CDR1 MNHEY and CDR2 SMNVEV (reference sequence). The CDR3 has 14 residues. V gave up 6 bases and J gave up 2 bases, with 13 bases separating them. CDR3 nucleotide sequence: TGTGCCAGCAGGAAATGGGGGCGAAACACTGAAGCTTTCTTT. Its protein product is CASRKWGRNTEAFF.

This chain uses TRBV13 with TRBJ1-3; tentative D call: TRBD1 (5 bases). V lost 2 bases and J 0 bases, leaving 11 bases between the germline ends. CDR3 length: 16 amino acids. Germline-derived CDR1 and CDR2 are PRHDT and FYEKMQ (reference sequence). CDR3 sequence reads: CASSLREGNSGNTIYF. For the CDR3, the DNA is TGTGCCAGCAGCTTAAGAGAGGGGAACTCTGGAAACACCATATATTTT.

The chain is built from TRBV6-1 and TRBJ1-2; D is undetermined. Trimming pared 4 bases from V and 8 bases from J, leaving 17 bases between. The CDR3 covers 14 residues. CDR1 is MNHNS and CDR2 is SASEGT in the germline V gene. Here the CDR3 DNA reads TGTGCCAGCAGTGCCGGTCCATCCCGTGGCGGCTACACCTTC. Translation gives CASSAGPSRGGYTF.

CDR3 bases: TGTGCCAGCAGTGAGCGGGGGACCATAGATACGCAGTATTTT. Translation gives CASSERGTIDTQYF. The rearrangement links TRBV6-1 to TRBJ2-3; 7 bases are shared with TRBD2. The germline gives CDR1 MNHNS, CDR2 SASEGT. V was clipped by 3 bases and J by 5 bases; unmatched bases: 5. This CDR3 has 14 residues.

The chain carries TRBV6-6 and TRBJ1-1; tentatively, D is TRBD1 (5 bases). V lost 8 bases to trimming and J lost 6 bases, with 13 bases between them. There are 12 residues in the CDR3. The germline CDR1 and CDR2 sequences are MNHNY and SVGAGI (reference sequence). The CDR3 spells CASSQGFSEAFF. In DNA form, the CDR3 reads TGTGCCAGCTCGCAGGGATTCTCTGAAGCTTTCTTT.

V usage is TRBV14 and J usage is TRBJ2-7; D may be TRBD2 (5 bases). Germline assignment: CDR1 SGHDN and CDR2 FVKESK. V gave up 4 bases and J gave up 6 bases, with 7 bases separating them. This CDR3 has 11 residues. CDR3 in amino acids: CASSRGAEQYF. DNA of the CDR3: TGTGCCAGCAGCCGGGGAGCCGAGCAGTACTTC.

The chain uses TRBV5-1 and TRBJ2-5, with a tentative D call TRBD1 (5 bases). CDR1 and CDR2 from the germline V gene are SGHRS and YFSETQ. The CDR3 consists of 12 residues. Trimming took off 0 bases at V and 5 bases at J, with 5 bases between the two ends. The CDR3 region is CASSLEGETQYF. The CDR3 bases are TGCGCCAGCAGCTTGGAGGGGGAGACCCAGTACTTC.

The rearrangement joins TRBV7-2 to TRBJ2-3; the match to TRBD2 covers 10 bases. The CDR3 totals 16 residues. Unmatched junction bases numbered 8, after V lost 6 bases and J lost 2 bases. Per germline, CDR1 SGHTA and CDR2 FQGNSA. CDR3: CASSPERGGFTDTQYF. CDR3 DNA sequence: TGTGCCAGCAGTCCGGAGCGGGGGGGATTCACAGATACGCAGTATTTT.

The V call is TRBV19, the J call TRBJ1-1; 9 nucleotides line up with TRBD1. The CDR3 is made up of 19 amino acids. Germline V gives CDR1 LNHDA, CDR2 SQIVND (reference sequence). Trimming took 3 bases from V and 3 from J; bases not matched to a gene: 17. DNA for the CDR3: TGTGCCAGTAGTATGGGTGAGACTACCGGGACAGGGTTATACACTGAAGCTTTCTTT. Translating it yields CASSMGETTGTGLYTEAFF. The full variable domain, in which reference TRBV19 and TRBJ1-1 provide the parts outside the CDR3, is DGGITQSPKYLFRKEGQNVTLSCEQNLNHDAMYWYRQDPGQGLRLIYYSQIVNDFQKGDIAEGYSVSREKKESFPLTVTSAQKNPTAFYLCASSMGETTGTGLYTEAFFGQGTRLTVV.

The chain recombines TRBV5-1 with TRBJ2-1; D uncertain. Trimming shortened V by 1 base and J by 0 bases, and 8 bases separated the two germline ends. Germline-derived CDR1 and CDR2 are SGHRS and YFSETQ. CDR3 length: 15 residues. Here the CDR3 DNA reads TGCGCCAGCAGCTTGAGCACTCTCTCCTACAATGAGCAGTTCTTC. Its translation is CASSLSTLSYNEQFF.

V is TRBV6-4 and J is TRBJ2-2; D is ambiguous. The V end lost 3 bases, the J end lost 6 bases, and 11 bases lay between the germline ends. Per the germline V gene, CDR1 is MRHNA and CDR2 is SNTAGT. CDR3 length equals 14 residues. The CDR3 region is CASSEVTPPGELFF. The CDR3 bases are TGTGCCAGCAGTGAGGTTACACCTCCCGGGGAGCTGTTTTTT.

The CDR3 sequence is CASRTSSGNTIYF. In DNA, the CDR3 is TGTGCCAGTAGGACTTCATCTGGAAACACCATATATTTT. The chain has TRBV6-1 and TRBJ1-3; D is undetermined. Germline V gives CDR1 MNHNS, CDR2 SASEGT. The CDR3 runs to 13 residues. V shed 9 bases and J shed 1 base, with 10 bases lying between them.

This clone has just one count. The CDR3, as DNA: TGTGCCAGCAGTGATAATACTAGCGGGAGGGTCGGGCAGTACTTC. It codes for CASSDNTSGRVGQYF. The chain uses TRBV6-1 and TRBJ2-7; TRBD2 matches 13 bases. The CDR3 extends over 15 amino acids. CDR1 and CDR2 from the germline V gene are MNHNS and SASEGT. The V and J ends lost 3 bases and 9 bases, in that order; junction bases with no gene match: 8.

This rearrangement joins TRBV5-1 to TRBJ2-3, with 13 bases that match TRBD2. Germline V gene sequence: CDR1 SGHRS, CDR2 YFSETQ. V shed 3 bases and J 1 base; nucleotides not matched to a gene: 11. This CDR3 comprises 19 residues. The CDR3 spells CASSWGRTSGGRGTDTQYF. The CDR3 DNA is TGCGCCAGCAGCTGGGGACGGACTAGCGGGGGTCGTGGCACAGATACGCAGTATTTT.

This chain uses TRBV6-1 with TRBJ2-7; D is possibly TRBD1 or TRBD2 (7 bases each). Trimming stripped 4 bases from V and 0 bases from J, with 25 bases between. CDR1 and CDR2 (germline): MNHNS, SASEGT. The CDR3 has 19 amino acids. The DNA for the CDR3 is TGTGCCAGCAGTGGCCCCATAGTACGATCAGGGGGGGCCTCCTACGAGCAGTACTTC. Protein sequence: CASSGPIVRSGGASYEQYF.

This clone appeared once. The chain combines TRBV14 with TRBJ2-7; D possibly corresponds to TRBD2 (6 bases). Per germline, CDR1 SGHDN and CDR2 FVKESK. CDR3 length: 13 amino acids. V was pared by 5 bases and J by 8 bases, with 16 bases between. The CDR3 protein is CASSTTRWAQQYF. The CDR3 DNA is TGTGCCAGCAGCACGACTAGGTGGGCGCAGCAGTACTTC.

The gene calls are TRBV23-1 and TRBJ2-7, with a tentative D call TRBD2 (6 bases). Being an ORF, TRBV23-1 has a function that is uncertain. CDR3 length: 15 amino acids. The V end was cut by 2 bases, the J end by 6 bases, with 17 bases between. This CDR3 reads CASSQHTRGGLEQYF. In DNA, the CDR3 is TGCGCCAGCAGTCAACATACTAGGGGAGGCCTCGAGCAGTACTTC.